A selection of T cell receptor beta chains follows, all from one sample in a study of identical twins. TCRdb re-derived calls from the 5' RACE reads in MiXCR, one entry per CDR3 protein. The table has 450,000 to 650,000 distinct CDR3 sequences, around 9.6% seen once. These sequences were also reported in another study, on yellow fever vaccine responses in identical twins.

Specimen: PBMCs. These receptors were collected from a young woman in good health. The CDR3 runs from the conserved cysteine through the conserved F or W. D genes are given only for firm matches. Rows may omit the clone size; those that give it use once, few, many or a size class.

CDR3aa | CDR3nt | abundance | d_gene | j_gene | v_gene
CASSQAREAYEQYF | TGTGCCAGCAGCCAAGCCCGGGAGGCATACGAGCAGTACTTC | many | TRBD2 | TRBJ2-7 | TRBV4-2
CAWSDGQGSYNEQFF | TGTGCCTGGAGTGACGGACAGGGATCCTACAATGAGCAGTTCTTC | few | TRBD1 | TRBJ2-1 | TRBV30
CASSEVRDGIAKNIQYF | TGTGCCAGCAGTGAAGTCAGAGACGGGATAGCCAAAAACATTCAGTACTTC | few | - | TRBJ2-4 | TRBV2
CASIGSGTDTQYF | TGTGCCAGCATCGGATCAGGGACAGATACGCAGTATTTT | many | - | TRBJ2-3 | TRBV7-9
CASNSRAEVPGELFF | TGTGCCAGCAACTCCAGGGCAGAGGTTCCCGGGGAGCTGTTTTTT | few | - | TRBJ2-2 | TRBV5-4
CASSPPGWETQYF | TGTGCCAGCTCACCACCGGGATGGGAGACCCAGTACTTC | - | - | TRBJ2-5 | TRBV18
CASSDSPGGYGYTF | TGTGCCAGCAGTGACTCCCCAGGGGGCTATGGCTACACCTTC | many | TRBD1 | TRBJ1-2 | TRBV6-4
CSARVGASGGTGELFF | TGCAGTGCTAGAGTAGGAGCTAGCGGGGGAACCGGGGAGCTGTTTTTT | - | TRBD2 | TRBJ2-2 | TRBV20-1
CASSQDANGYTF | TGTGCCAGCAGCCAAGACGCCAATGGCTACACCTTC | many | - | TRBJ1-2 | TRBV3-1
CASSFRTSGGGQFF | TGTGCCAGCAGCTTCCGGACTAGCGGGGGGGGGCAGTTCTTC | - | TRBD2 | TRBJ2-1 | TRBV7-8
CASSERRGTTDTQYF | TGTGCCAGCAGTGAAAGGAGGGGGACCACAGATACGCAGTATTTT | few | - | TRBJ2-3 | TRBV6-1
CASSRQGNGYTF | TGTGCCAGCAGTCGCCAGGGGAACGGCTACACCTTC | many | - | TRBJ1-2 | TRBV6-5
CASSLGVMEFF | TGTGCCAGCAGCTTGGGCGTGATGGAGTTCTTC | - | - | TRBJ2-1 | TRBV11-2
CASRPRSSGTGGFGQPQHF | TGTGCCAGCAGACCCCGCAGCTCCGGGACAGGGGGTTTTGGTCAGCCCCAGCATTTT | few | TRBD1 | TRBJ1-5 | TRBV6-4
CASSEDNEKLFF | TGTGCCAGCAGCGAGGATAATGAAAAACTGTTTTTT | - | - | TRBJ1-4 | TRBV7-2
CASSQEVLSGNEQFF | TGTGCCAGCAGCCAAGAAGTTCTGAGCGGCAATGAGCAGTTCTTC | many | - | TRBJ2-1 | TRBV3-1
CASSLAGAHGTLQETQYF | TGTGCCAGCAGCTTAGCGGGGGCACACGGGACACTCCAAGAGACCCAGTACTTC | many | - | TRBJ2-5 | TRBV11-1
CATSGEAGAPGDTQYF | TGTGCCACCAGTGGAGAAGCGGGGGCGCCAGGAGATACGCAGTATTTT | few | TRBD2 | TRBJ2-3 | TRBV24-1
CAWRGEGHNEQFF | TGTGCCTGGAGGGGGGAGGGCCACAATGAGCAGTTCTTC | few | TRBD2 | TRBJ2-1 | TRBV30
CASSQDWQGGYTDTQYF | TGCGCCAGCAGCCAAGATTGGCAGGGAGGTTACACAGATACGCAGTATTTT | - | - | TRBJ2-3 | TRBV4-3
CASRMGRGQGNEQYF | TGTGCCAGCAGGATGGGCAGGGGGCAGGGGAACGAGCAGTACTTC | - | TRBD1 | TRBJ2-7 | TRBV2
CSAWYNEQFF | TGCAGTGCGTGGTACAATGAGCAGTTCTTC | - | - | TRBJ2-1 | TRBV20-1
CASSLSRNIQYF | TGTGCCAGCAGTTTATCACGAAACATTCAGTACTTC | - | - | TRBJ2-4 | TRBV12-3/TRBV12-4
CASSHRVGELFF | TGTGCCAGCAGTCACAGGGTCGGGGAGCTGTTTTTT | few | - | TRBJ2-2 | TRBV6-2/TRBV6-3
CSALAGGYEQYF | TGCAGTGCTTTAGCGGGGGGCTACGAGCAGTACTTC | - | TRBD2 | TRBJ2-7 | TRBV20-1
CASNKNSGGALAGELFF | TGTGCCAGCAACAAAAATAGCGGGGGGGCCTTGGCCGGGGAGCTGTTTTTT | - | TRBD2 | TRBJ2-2 | TRBV6-1
CAWSVRAGTGDTGELFF | TGTGCCTGGAGTGTACGGGCGGGGACAGGGGACACCGGGGAGCTGTTTTTT | few | TRBD1 | TRBJ2-2 | TRBV30
CASSLNPLAGEGEQYF | TGCGCCAGCAGCCTCAACCCACTAGCGGGAGAGGGCGAGCAGTACTTC | many | TRBD2 | TRBJ2-7 | TRBV4-3
CACASVYEQYF | TGTGCCTGCGCCTCTGTATACGAGCAGTACTTC | - | - | TRBJ2-7 | TRBV30
CASSSETSGRGEQYF | TGTGCCAGCAGCAGCGAGACTAGCGGGAGAGGAGAGCAGTACTTC | many | TRBD2 | TRBJ2-7 | TRBV7-6
CASASGRVSGANVLTF | TGTGCCAGCGCCTCAGGAAGAGTCTCTGGGGCCAACGTCCTGACTTTC | few | - | TRBJ2-6 | TRBV6-1
CASSSRAYEQYF | TGTGCCAGCAGCTCTAGGGCGTATGAGCAGTACTTC | many | - | TRBJ2-7 | TRBV7-2
CSAAWTRLAGTYEQYF | TGCAGTGCTGCCTGGACAAGACTAGCGGGGACCTACGAGCAGTACTTC | few | TRBD2 | TRBJ2-7 | TRBV20-1
CASRYSPRVDEQFF | TGCGCCAGCAGGTATTCTCCTAGGGTTGATGAGCAGTTCTTC | many | - | TRBJ2-1 | TRBV5-1
CATRAGLGTYEQYF | TGTGCCACCCGGGCGGGACTTGGGACCTACGAGCAGTACTTC | many | - | TRBJ2-7 | TRBV6-1
CASSSDRVFTDTQYF | TGTGCCAGCAGCTCAGACAGGGTTTTCACAGATACGCAGTATTTT | many | TRBD1 | TRBJ2-3 | TRBV11-2
CANPPGTPNTGELFF | TGCGCCAACCCTCCCGGGACACCGAACACCGGGGAGCTGTTTTTT | few | - | TRBJ2-2 | TRBV5-1
CASSFATTDTQYF | TGTGCCAGCAGTTTTGCCACCACAGATACGCAGTATTTT | few | - | TRBJ2-3 | TRBV28
CATSSTRRDRNYGYTF | TGTGCCACCAGCAGCACCCGACGGGACAGAAACTATGGCTACACCTTC | few | TRBD1 | TRBJ1-2 | TRBV15
CASSPGIAVNEKLFF | TGTGCCAGCAGCCCAGGGATAGCAGTTAATGAAAAACTGTTTTTT | many | - | TRBJ1-4 | TRBV7-9
CASSRPSGPRTDTQYF | TGTGCCAGCAGCCGACCCTCCGGGCCTCGCACAGATACGCAGTATTTT | - | - | TRBJ2-3 | TRBV3-1